This T cell receptor (beta chain) was observed in a study of T cells after yellow fever vaccination. Study at large: Preparation of the low-cell-number fractions used SMART-Seq v4 Ultra Low Input.

Germline assignment: CDR1 SGHTA and CDR2 FQGNSA. V lost 5 bases to trimming and J lost 4 bases, with 21 bases between them. There are 16 residues in the CDR3. This clonotype was counted a few times. Using its own MiXCR run on the 5' RACE reads, TCRdb lists one record per CDR3 protein. The sample lists hundreds of thousands of distinct CDR3 sequences; around an eighth were seen once. The source was PBMCs, collected on the day of the yellow fever booster vaccination. This TCR was sampled from a man younger than 45 who received the YFV17D yellow fever vaccine. This chain connects TRBV7-2 to TRBJ2-7, with D perhaps being TRBD1 or TRBD2 (5 bases each). CDR3 sequence: CASSPITGPTLYEQYF. The CDR3 region has the DNA TGTGCCAGCAGCCCAATCACGGGACCAACTTTGTACGAGCAGTACTTC.